Many counts were recorded for the clone carrying this TCR beta chain. The CDR3 runs 15 residues. V dropped 5 bases and J dropped 1 base, with 12 bases sitting between them. Patients aged 18 to 65 had newly diagnosed hyperthyroidism lasting under 2 months. Using 10 ml of fresh peripheral blood, PBMCs were prepared. This entry belongs to a study of T cells in Graves' hyperthyroidism and ophthalmopathy. As for the study in general: Initial diagnosis, before any treatment, was when peripheral blood was collected.

TCR beta CDR3 sequences were amplified from RNA transcripts. First-round RT-PCR targeting the TCR CDR3 was performed with the HTBI primer set. TCRdb used MiXCR to reprocess the multiplex PCR reads, holding one entry per CDR3 protein. The sample has a few hundred thousand distinct CDR3 sequences; roughly 14% are singletons. Input material: blood. This TCR was recovered from a young woman with Graves' hyperthyroidism. This sequence joins TRBV12-3 or TRBV12-4 and TRBJ2-1; tentative D call: TRBD1 (6 bases). CDR3 DNA sequence: TGTGCCAGCAGTCTGGACAGTGGGTCCTACAATGAGCAGTTCTTC. Translation gives CASSLDSGSYNEQFF.